The 28 T cell receptor beta chains presented below share a single source sample, sequenced in a study of T cells in Graves' hyperthyroidism and ophthalmopathy. From RNA transcripts, TCR beta CDR3 regions were amplified. TCR CDR3 underwent first-round RT-PCR with the HTBI primer set. TCRdb recomputed calls from the multiplex PCR reads with MiXCR, one row per CDR3 protein. The sample yields 250,000 to 300,000 distinct CDR3 sequences, 15% to 20% seen once. Source material: blood. Receptors originate from a woman aged 55-70 years with Graves' ophthalmopathy.

In nucleotides, the CDR3 is TGTGCCAGCAGTTTAAATTGGGGCCAGCCCCAGCATTTT. Translating gives CASSLNWGQPQHF. V is TRBV12-3 or TRBV12-4 and J is TRBJ1-5; perhaps TRBD1 as D (5 bases). V lost 2 bases to trimming and J lost 7 bases, with 9 bases between them. This CDR3 spans 13 amino acids.

This clonotype was recorded many times. V is TRBV9 and J is TRBJ2-3, with D tentatively TRBD2 (5 bases). The germline V and J ends were trimmed by 3 bases and 0 bases, with 11 bases remaining between them. Germline values: CDR1 SGDLS, CDR2 YYNGEE. The CDR3 contains 15 residues. The CDR3 sequence is CASSEESGSTDTQYF. The CDR3 DNA follows: TGTGCCAGCAGCGAGGAGAGCGGTAGCACAGATACGCAGTATTTT.

At least ten counts were recorded for this clonotype. CDR3 nucleotide sequence: TGTGCCAGCAGCACGAGGACAGCTGCCTACGAGCAGTACTTC. As protein: CASSTRTAAYEQYF. The chain has TRBV6-1 and TRBJ2-7, with D maybe TRBD1 (6 bases). This CDR3 contains 14 residues. Deletions cut 6 bases from V and 2 bases from J, with 14 bases between. The germline CDR1 and CDR2 sequences are MNHNS and SASEGT.

There are many counts of this clonotype. The chain recombines TRBV6-2 or TRBV6-3 with TRBJ1-1, with TRBD1 matching 9 bases. Germline assignment: CDR1 MNHEY and CDR2 SVGEGT. J lost 1 base, V lost 6 bases, and 6 bases had no gene match. This CDR3 is built from 15 residues. The CDR3 DNA follows: TGTGCCAGCAGATACACAGGGGGCCCGAACACTGAAGCTTTCTTT. Protein product: CASRYTGGPNTEAFF.

This clonotype was seen many times. V and J are TRBV29-1 and TRBJ2-5; 14 bases map to TRBD2. CDR1 is SQVTM, CDR2 ANQGSEA, per germline. Unmatched junction bases numbered 4, after V lost 5 bases and J lost 5 bases. CDR3 length: 14 amino acids. The CDR3 loop is CSVIRLAGGETQYF. The DNA of the CDR3 is TGCAGCGTTATACGACTAGCGGGAGGGGAGACCCAGTACTTC. Full variable domain (outside the CDR3, taken from reference TRBV29-1 and TRBJ2-5): SAVISQKPSRDICQRGTSLTIQCQVDSQVTMMFWYRQQPGQSLTLIATANQGSEATYESGFVIDKFPISRPNLTFSTLTVSNMSPEDSSIYLCSVIRLAGGETQYFGPGTRLLVL.

This chain uses TRBV3-1 with TRBJ1-2; a possible D gene is TRBD1 (5 bases). The germline CDR1 and CDR2 sequences are LGHDT and YNNKEL (reference sequence). The V end lost 1 base, the J end lost 13 bases, and 13 bases lay between the germline ends. CDR3 length: 12 amino acids. In DNA, the CDR3 is TGTGCCAGCAGCCAAGGGAGACAGTCTCTCACCTTC. Translating it yields CASSQGRQSLTF.

Of note for this clonotype: With a much larger clone just one base away, this may be a read error. The chain carries TRBV7-2 and TRBJ2-6; 14 nucleotides agree with TRBD2. In germline, CDR1 is SGHTA, CDR2 FQGNSA. This CDR3 has 18 amino acids. V lost 6 bases, J lost 0 bases, and 4 bases stayed unmatched. For the CDR3, the DNA is TGTGCCAGCAGAACAGGACTAGCGGGGGGCTCTGGGGCCAACGTCCTGACTTTC. Translated, it gives CASRTGLAGGSGANVLTF.

This rearrangement joins TRBV7-2 to TRBJ2-1; D is perhaps TRBD2 (6 bases). The CDR3 extends over 14 amino acids. V was trimmed by 6 bases and J by 13 bases, leaving 22 bases between them. Germline V gene data show CDR1 as SGHTA and CDR2 as FQGNSA. For the CDR3, the DNA is TGTGCCAGCAGGTTGGAGCGGGCCCGGGGATCACAGTTCTTC. It codes for CASRLERARGSQFF.

This clonotype was seen many times. The V gene is TRBV6-6, the J gene TRBJ2-7; D remains ambiguous. Per the germline V gene, CDR1 is MNHNY and CDR2 is SVGAGI (reference sequence). V was clipped by 2 bases and J by 2 bases, with 10 bases between them. The CDR3 sequence is 14 residues long. This chain's CDR3 is CASSYPDRAYEQYF. CDR3 DNA sequence: TGTGCCAGCAGTTACCCCGATCGTGCCTACGAGCAGTACTTC.

This clonotype occurred many times. The chain couples TRBV12-3 or TRBV12-4 to TRBJ1-1; 7 bases match TRBD1. This CDR3 has 12 amino acids. With V trimmed by 6 bases and J by 6 bases, 4 bases remained unmatched. The CDR3 DNA is TGTGCCAGCAGACACAGGGGTCCTGAAGCTTTCTTT. It yields the protein CASRHRGPEAFF.

With respect to this clonotype: A much larger clone lies one base from this, so it may be a read error. The rearrangement joins TRBV2 to TRBJ1-1; D possibly corresponds to TRBD1 (6 bases). The germline V gene encodes CDR1 SNHLY and CDR2 FYNNEI. This CDR3 has 14 amino acids. With 7 bases removed from V and 5 bases from J, the gap between germline ends came to 17 bases. CDR3: CASTLQGGQTEAFF. The CDR3 DNA reads TGTGCCAGCACCTTACAGGGAGGACAGACTGAAGCTTTCTTT.

As for this clonotype: This could be a read error, since a much larger clone is one nucleotide away. The chain combines TRBV11-2 with TRBJ2-5; the match to TRBD1 covers 8 bases. J was trimmed by 3 bases and V by 6 bases; bases with no gene match: 9. This CDR3 has 15 amino acids. The germline V gene has CDR1 SGHAT and CDR2 FQNNGV. The CDR3 sequence is CASSDHRDRKETQYF. The CDR3 nucleotides are TGTGCCAGCAGTGATCACCGGGACAGGAAAGAGACCCAGTACTTC.

This clonotype was seen ten or more times. The CDR3: CASTRDRIKETQYF. CDR3 nucleotides: TGTGCCAGCACCCGGGACAGGATTAAAGAGACCCAGTACTTC. The chain has TRBV2 and TRBJ2-5, with 8 bases fitting TRBD1. The CDR3 consists of 14 residues. J lost 3 bases, V lost 7 bases, and 7 bases had no gene match. The germline V gene encodes CDR1 SNHLY and CDR2 FYNNEI.

The table lists this clonotype with many counts. This chain connects TRBV7-2 to TRBJ1-4; maybe TRBD1 (6 bases). There are 14 residues in the CDR3. Trimming removed 2 bases at V and 7 bases at J, with 11 bases between. The germline gives CDR1 SGHTA, CDR2 FQGNSA. The CDR3 nucleotides are TGTGCCAGCAGCTTAAGCAGGGGCACTGAAAAACTGTTTTTT. Translated, it gives CASSLSRGTEKLFF.

The chain links TRBV10-3 to TRBJ2-5, with no clear D. Germline CDR1 reads ENHRY; CDR2 reads SYGVKD. Trimming stripped 0 bases from V and 5 bases from J, with 10 bases between. The CDR3 spans 14 residues. This CDR3 reads CAISESTVGETQYF. DNA of the CDR3: TGTGCCATCAGTGAGTCGACGGTCGGTGAGACCCAGTACTTC.

There are a few counts of this clonotype. The chain recombines TRBV5-6 with TRBJ1-3; no definite D call. CDR1 SGHDT and CDR2 YYEEEE come from the germline V gene. CDR3 length: 14 amino acids. Trimming took off 3 bases at V and 1 base at J, with 8 bases between the two ends. CDR3 region: CASSYRVSGNTIYF. The DNA for the CDR3 is TGTGCCAGCAGCTATAGAGTTTCTGGAAACACCATATATTTT.

There are many counts of this clonotype. The genes are TRBV29-1 and TRBJ2-3; 9 bases are a match to TRBD1. Trimming took 8 bases from V and 6 from J; bases not matched to a gene: 15. Germline assignment: CDR1 SQVTM and CDR2 ANQGSEA. The CDR3 is made up of 15 amino acids. CDR3 sequence: CSTTPPTGGADTQYF. In DNA form, the CDR3 reads TGCAGCACAACACCACCCACAGGGGGCGCCGATACGCAGTATTTT.

The sample holds many counts of this clonotype. The chain is built from TRBV20-1 and TRBJ2-7; 10 nucleotides line up with TRBD1. CDR3 length: 13 amino acids. Trimming at V came to 3 bases and at J to 2 bases, leaving 1 base not matched to a gene. The germline gives CDR1 DFQATT, CDR2 SNEGSKA (reference sequence). The CDR3 coding sequence is TGCAGTGCTAGGACAGGGGGCACCTACGAGCAGTACTTC. This sequence encodes CSARTGGTYEQYF.

In its sample, this clonotype was seen many times. The chain recombines TRBV5-1 with TRBJ2-1, with D perhaps matching TRBD1 or TRBD2 (6 bases each). Germline V gene sequence: CDR1 SGHRS, CDR2 YFSETQ. Trimming shortened V by 2 bases and J by 9 bases, and 12 bases separated the two germline ends. There are 13 residues in the CDR3. CDR3 nucleotides: TGCGCCAGCAGCTTCGGGGGCGGTAGTGAGCAGTTCTTC. As protein: CASSFGGGSEQFF.

This clonotype was counted a few times. The chain employs TRBV4-1 and TRBJ2-7; 9 bases are shared with TRBD2. CDR1 is MGHRA and CDR2 is YSYEKL in the germline V gene. The V segment lost 2 bases and the J segment 0 bases; nucleotides outside the gene matches: 5. The length of the CDR3 is 16 residues. The CDR3 DNA follows: TGCGCCAGCAGCCAACGAGCGGGAGGCTACTCCTACGAGCAGTACTTC. Translated: CASSQRAGGYSYEQYF.

The CDR3 is CASSFKGSAAGGNTIYF. In nucleotides, the CDR3 is TGTGCCAGCAGTTTTAAGGGTTCAGCAGCGGGGGGAAACACCATATATTTT. V usage is TRBV12-3 or TRBV12-4 and J usage is TRBJ1-3; D uncertain. This CDR3 is built from 17 residues. The ends were cut back, 3 bases at V and 4 bases at J, with 19 bases in the middle.

This clonotype has at least ten counts. The chain links TRBV6-1 to TRBJ2-2; 11 bases are a match to TRBD2. The CDR3 sequence is 15 residues long. J gave up 6 bases and V 5 bases, and 5 bases lay outside the gene matches. Germline V gene sequence: CDR1 MNHNS, CDR2 SASEGT. CDR3 in DNA: TGTGCCAGCAGTCCCCTAGCGGGAGGCTCCGGGGAGCTGTTTTTT. It encodes CASSPLAGGSGELFF.

This clonotype has only a few counts. The CDR3 loop is CASSSQTGPSYEQYF. The CDR3 coding sequence is TGTGCCAGCAGTTCCCAGACAGGGCCATCCTACGAGCAGTACTTC. The rearrangement uses TRBV27 and TRBJ2-7, with 7 bases lining up with TRBD1. V dropped 4 bases and J dropped 1; count of bases not matched to a gene: 7. Germline CDR1 is MNHEY and CDR2 is SMNVEV (reference sequence). This CDR3 region has 15 residues.

In this sample, this clonotype turned up a few times. The V and J genes are TRBV29-1 and TRBJ1-1, with 8 bases identical to TRBD1. The J segment lost 11 bases and the V segment lost 0 bases, leaving 5 bases of the junction unmatched. In germline, CDR1 is SQVTM, CDR2 ANQGSEA. There are 12 residues in the CDR3. In nucleotides, the CDR3 is TGCAGCGTTGAAGACAGGGGGCAGATTGCTTTCTTT. This sequence encodes CSVEDRGQIAFF.

Regarding this clonotype: Mismatch with germline at one junction end may stem from a read error. J is TRBJ2-2 and V is TRBV5-1, with D perhaps TRBD1 (6 bases). The germline gives CDR1 SGHRS, CDR2 YFSETQ. This CDR3 has 15 residues. In DNA, the CDR3 is TGCGTCAGCAGCTGGGCACAGGGAAACACCGGGGAGCTGTTTTTT. Residues: CVSSWAQGNTGELFF. Drawing the rest from reference TRBV5-1 and TRBJ2-2, the complete variable domain is KAGVTQTPRYLIKTRGQQVTLSCSPISGHRSVSWYQQTPGQGLQFLFEYFSETQRNKGNFPGRFSGRQFSNSRSEMNVSTLELGDSALYLCVSSWAQGNTGELFFGEGSRLTVL.

This clonotype has ten or more counts. The chain couples TRBV12-3 or TRBV12-4 to TRBJ2-6; D is ambiguous. The CDR3 contains 10 residues. V lost 10 bases to trimming and J lost 12 bases, with 10 bases between them. CDR3 in amino acids: CATSPSVLTF. The CDR3 nucleotides read TGTGCCACCTCCCCTAGCGTCCTGACTTTC.

This clonotype was seen at least ten times. V and J are TRBV12-3 or TRBV12-4 and TRBJ2-3; 7 nucleotides match TRBD2. This CDR3 is 15 amino acids long. J was trimmed by 0 bases and V by 6 bases; bases with no gene match: 6. The CDR3 DNA reads as TGTGCCAGCAGCCCGAAGCGGGATAGCACAGATACGCAGTATTTT. It encodes CASSPKRDSTDTQYF.

This clonotype was recorded many times. The CDR3 nucleotides are TGTGCCAGCAGCTTGGGGGGCCTGGGGGACTATGGCTACACCTTC. Protein: CASSLGGLGDYGYTF. The genes are TRBV5-5 and TRBJ1-2, with a weak D call TRBD1 (5 bases). Germline CDR1 is SGHKS and CDR2 is YYEKEE (reference sequence). CDR3 length: 15 residues. V was clipped by 0 bases and J by 3 bases, with 12 bases between them. Full variable domain (remainder filled in from reference TRBV5-5 and TRBJ1-2): DAGVTQSPTHLIKTRGQQVTLRCSPISGHKSVSWYQQVLGQGPQFIFQYYEKEERGRGNFPDRFSARQFPNYSSELNVNALLLGDSALYLCASSLGGLGDYGYTFGSGTRLTVV.